This T cell receptor beta chain came from a study of T cells in women clearing cervical HPV infection. Study-wide results and caveats: It is unknown whether associations predate infection; no effector/memory or HPV-specific sorting.

A word on this clone: The antigen is undetermined. The read comes to an end 3 residues before the CDR3 does, leaving the germline J gene to fill in the end.

Produced via immunoSEQ multiplex PCR; TCRdb's table is partial and in-frame only. The sample includes about 39,000 clones. All donors had a single incident cervical HPV16 infection, not prevalent. This CDR3 is built from 15 residues. Germline trimming cut 1 base from V and 9 bases from J; bases unmatched to any gene: 8. Per germline, CDR1 SGHTA and CDR2 FQGTGA. This sequence originates from a woman between 18 and 70 years old with a cervical HPV16 infection that either progressed to CIN3+ or cleared (not recorded which). The chain is built from TRBV7-3 and TRBJ2-1; 8 bases align to TRBD2. The source material was blood buffy coat. Partial CDR3 DNA: TGTGCCAGCAGCTTAAATAGCGGGATTGCAAGTGAG. The encoded protein is CASSLNSGIASE. The full CDR3 reads CASSLNSGIASEQFF.